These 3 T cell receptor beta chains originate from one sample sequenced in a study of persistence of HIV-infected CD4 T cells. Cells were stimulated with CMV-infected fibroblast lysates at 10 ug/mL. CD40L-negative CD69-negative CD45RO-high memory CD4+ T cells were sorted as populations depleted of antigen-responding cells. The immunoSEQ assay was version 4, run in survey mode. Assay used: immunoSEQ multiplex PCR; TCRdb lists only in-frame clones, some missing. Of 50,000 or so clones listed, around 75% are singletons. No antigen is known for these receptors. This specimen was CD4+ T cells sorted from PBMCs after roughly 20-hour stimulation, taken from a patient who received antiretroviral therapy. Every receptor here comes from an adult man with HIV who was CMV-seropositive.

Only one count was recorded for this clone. The CDR3 DNA reads as TGCGCCAGCAGCTTCGCACAGGGAAAGAACACCGGGGAGCTGTTTTTT. It translates to CASSFAQGKNTGELFF. The V call is TRBV5-1, the J call TRBJ2-2, with D possibly TRBD1 on 6 matching bases. The V and J ends lost 2 bases and 1 base respectively, with 12 bases between them. Per germline, CDR1 SGHRS and CDR2 YFSETQ. This CDR3 contains 16 residues.

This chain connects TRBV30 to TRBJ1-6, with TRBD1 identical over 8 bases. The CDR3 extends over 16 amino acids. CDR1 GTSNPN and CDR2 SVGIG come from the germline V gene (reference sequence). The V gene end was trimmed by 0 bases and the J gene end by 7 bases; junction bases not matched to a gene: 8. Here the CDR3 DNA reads TGTGCCTGGAGTGTACAGCAGGGGGCGAGAAATTCACCCCTCCACTTT. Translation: CAWSVQQGARNSPLHF.

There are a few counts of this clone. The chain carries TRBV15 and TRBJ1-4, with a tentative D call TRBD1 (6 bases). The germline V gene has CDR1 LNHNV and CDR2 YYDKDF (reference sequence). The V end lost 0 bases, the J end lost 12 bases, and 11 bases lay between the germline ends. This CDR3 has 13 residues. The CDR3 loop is CATSRDLWTELFF. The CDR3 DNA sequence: TGTGCCACCAGCAGAGATCTCTGGACAGAACTGTTTTTT. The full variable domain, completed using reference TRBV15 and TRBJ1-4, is DAMVIQNPRYQVTQFGKPVTLSCSQTLNHNVMYWYQQKSSQAPKLLFHYYDKDFNNEADTPDNFQSRRPNTSFCFLDIRSPGLGDTAMYLCATSRDLWTELFFGSGTQLSVL.